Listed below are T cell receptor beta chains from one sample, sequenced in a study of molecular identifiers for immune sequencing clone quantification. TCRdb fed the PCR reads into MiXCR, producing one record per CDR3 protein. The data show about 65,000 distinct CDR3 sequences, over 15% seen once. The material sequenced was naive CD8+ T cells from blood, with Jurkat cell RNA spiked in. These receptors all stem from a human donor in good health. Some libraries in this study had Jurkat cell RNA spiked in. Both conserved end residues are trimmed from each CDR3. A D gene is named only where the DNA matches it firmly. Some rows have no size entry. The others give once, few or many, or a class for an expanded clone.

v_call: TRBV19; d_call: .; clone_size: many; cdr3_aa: ASSWDGTSPGANVLT
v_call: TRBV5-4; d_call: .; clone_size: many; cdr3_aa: ASSPRESSYNEQF
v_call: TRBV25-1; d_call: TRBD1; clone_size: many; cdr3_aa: ASSDKDRIYNEQF
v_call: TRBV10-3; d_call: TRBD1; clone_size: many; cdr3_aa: AINPLDRVDGYT
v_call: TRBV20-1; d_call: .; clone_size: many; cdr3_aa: SARVRRLRTDTQY
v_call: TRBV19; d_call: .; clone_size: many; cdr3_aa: ASKLRYSYNEQF
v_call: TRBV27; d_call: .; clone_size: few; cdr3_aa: ASSPRGATGINEQY
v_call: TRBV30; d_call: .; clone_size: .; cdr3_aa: AYGTYQETQY
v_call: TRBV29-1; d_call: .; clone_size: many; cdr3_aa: SVEVGGMEAF
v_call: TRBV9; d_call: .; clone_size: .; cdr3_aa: ASSAVPKSKSGLYGYT
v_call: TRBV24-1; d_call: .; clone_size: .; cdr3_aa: ATSDLGRAQH
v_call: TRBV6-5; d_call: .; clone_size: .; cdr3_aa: ASSWWTSNSPLH
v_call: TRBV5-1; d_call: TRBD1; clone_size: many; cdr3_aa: ASSLGTASGANVLT
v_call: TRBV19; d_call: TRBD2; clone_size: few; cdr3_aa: ASSMWTSGNEQF
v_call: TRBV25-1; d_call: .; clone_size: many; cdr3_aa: ASSEWRSERPPGNTQY
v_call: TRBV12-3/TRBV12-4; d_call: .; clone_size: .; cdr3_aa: ASRQAGLGEKLF
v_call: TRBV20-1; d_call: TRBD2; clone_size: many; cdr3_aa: SAVAGTSVQRGQY
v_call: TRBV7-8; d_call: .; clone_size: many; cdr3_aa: ASSFLHPSYEQY
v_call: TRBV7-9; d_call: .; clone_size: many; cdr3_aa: ASSPLGQGRNQPQH